This T cell receptor beta chain stems from a study of radiation and T cells in renal cell carcinoma. Study-level findings and limits: Top tumor clonotypes rose in blood 2 weeks post-radiation, then contracted.

The ends were cut back, 2 bases at V and 5 bases at J, with 12 bases in the middle. Germline V CDR1 and CDR2: MNHEY, SVGAGI. This CDR3 is 15 amino acids long. Indicated time point: blood 2 weeks post-SBRT. Treatment noted: 15 Gy SBRT to primary tumor, nephrectomy 4 weeks later. Clear cell pathology was present in this patient's renal cell carcinoma. Of note for this clone: Its specificity is unknown.

Produced via immunoSEQ multiplex PCR; TCRdb's table is partial and in-frame only. The top ten clones hold 10% to 15% of a sample with 160,000 or so clones, around 90% of them seen once. The chain joins TRBV6-5 to TRBJ1-4; D perhaps matches TRBD1 (5 bases). The starting material was blood, obtained from a patient whose treatment included radiotherapy and nephrectomy. The clonotype originates from a woman aged 45-60 years with renal cell carcinoma. CDR3 DNA sequence: TGTGCCAGCAGTTACGATACAGGAGACAATGAAAAACTGTTTTTT. Translating it yields CASSYDTGDNEKLFF.